This T cell receptor beta chain was captured in a study of regulatory T cells in long-lasting Graves disease. Study summary: Persistent Graves' disease denoted over 5 years of antithyroid drugs plus positive TSH receptor antibodies. General study findings and limits: The study found persistent patients shared more public clonotypes (roughly 2,600) than new patients (around 870).

Researchers made TCR beta libraries by using iRepertoire HTBI primers and running Arm-PCR on CDR3 regions. TCRdb passed the multiplex PCR reads through MiXCR, listing each CDR3 protein once. The data show about 470,000 distinct CDR3 sequences, under 25% seen once. Time point described: persistent/refractory GD, antithyroid drugs over 5 years with positive TRAb. Making the TCR library involved RNA that had been extracted from PBMCs. Those enrolled as patients came out of an endocrinology department in Xi'an, China. In this sample, this clonotype turned up many times. Its cognate antigen is unknown. Germline-derived CDR1 and CDR2 are MDHEN and SYDVKM. V lost 3 bases and J 2 bases, leaving 11 bases between the germline ends. The CDR3 is 15 amino acids.

The sample was peripheral blood mononuclear cells (PBMCs), taken when the disease was refractory, from a patient treated with antithyroid drugs. J is TRBJ2-4 and V is TRBV28; D possibly uses TRBD1 or TRBD2 (5 bases each). The sequence was obtained from a female donor with Graves disease. CDR3 DNA sequence: TGTGCCAGCAGTTTGAGGGGCTTAACCAAAAACATTCAGTACTTC. It codes for CASSLRGLTKNIQYF.